The 18 T cell receptor beta chains below come from one sample, sequenced in a study of siplizumab effects on memory and regulatory T cells. TCRdb's copy holds only in-frame clones and misses some; the assay was immunoSEQ multiplex PCR. The profile shows nearly 95,000 clones, nearly 95% of them singletons. Sequencing was carried out using non-Treg CD4+ T cells sorted from blood. The receptors were gathered from a human donor in good health.

CDR3 in amino acids: CAWSEGSGVNEQFF. The CDR3 DNA follows: TGTGCCTGGAGTGAAGGATCTGGGGTAAATGAGCAGTTCTTC. The rearrangement joins TRBV30 to TRBJ2-1; D not resolved. Germline V gives CDR1 GTSNPN, CDR2 SVGIG (reference sequence). The length of the CDR3 is 14 residues. The V end lost 1 base, the J end lost 7 bases, and 14 bases lay between the germline ends.

This chain links TRBV6-5 with TRBJ2-7, with unresolved D. The CDR3 covers 11 residues. From germline, CDR1 is MNHEY and CDR2 SVGAGI. The germline V and J ends were trimmed by 7 bases and 3 bases, with 7 bases remaining between them. CDR3 sequence reads: CASTSLYEQYF. The CDR3 nucleotides are TGTGCCAGCACTTCGCTCTACGAGCAGTACTTC.

The chain has TRBV19 and TRBJ2-1; D gene uncertain. With 7 bases removed from V and 1 base from J, the gap between germline ends came to 20 bases. Germline assignment: CDR1 LNHDA and CDR2 SQIVND (reference sequence). There are 17 residues in the CDR3. CDR3 nucleotide sequence: TGTGCCAGTAACATACGCTCGGGCGAACTGTCCTACAATGAGCAGTTCTTC. Amino acid sequence: CASNIRSGELSYNEQFF.

In this sample, this clone turned up a few times. The genes are TRBV6-1 and TRBJ2-6, with D perhaps matching TRBD2 (6 bases). The CDR3 has 17 amino acids. The V end lost 4 bases, the J end lost 2 bases, and 15 bases lay between the germline ends. Germline CDR1 MNHNS, CDR2 SASEGT. The CDR3 nucleotides read TGTGCCAGCAGTGCCAGTCGAGGGAGGCCTGGGGCCAACGTCCTGACTTTC. Encoded protein: CASSASRGRPGANVLTF.

The chain uses TRBV29-1 and TRBJ1-3, with D uncertain. Trimming removed 7 bases at V and 0 bases at J, with 4 bases between. Per the germline V gene, CDR1 is SQVTM and CDR2 is ANQGSEA. This CDR3 spans 11 amino acids. The CDR3 nucleotides are TGCAGCGCATACTCTGGAAACACCATATATTTT. The encoded protein is CSAYSGNTIYF.

The V gene is TRBV6-1, the J gene TRBJ2-2; 9 bases line up with TRBD1. The CDR3 is made up of 14 amino acids. Germline V CDR1 and CDR2: MNHNS, SASEGT. V lost 7 bases and J lost 2; bases outside the gene matches: 2. CDR3 sequence (DNA): TGTGCCAGCAAGGGACAGGGAAACACCGGGGAGCTGTTTTTT. It yields the protein CASKGQGNTGELFF.

CDR3 sequence (DNA): TGTGCCAGCAGCTACCAGACGGGGTGGCGCACCGGGGAGCTGTTTTTT. Protein sequence: CASSYQTGWRTGELFF. The rearrangement joins TRBV11-3 to TRBJ2-2; TRBD2 is a possible D gene (5 bases). V was cut by 4 bases and J by 4 bases, with 16 bases left in between. There are 16 residues in the CDR3. Looked up from germline, CDR1 is SGHNT and CDR2 is YENEEA.

This clone was recorded only once. The chain carries TRBV18 and TRBJ1-4; 7 bases match TRBD1. The length of the CDR3 is 14 residues. Germline trimming cut 1 base from V and 7 bases from J; bases unmatched to any gene: 3. Germline V lookup: CDR1 KGHSH, CDR2 LQKENI. CDR3 amino acids: CASSPQGASEKLFF. In DNA, the CDR3 is TGTGCCAGCTCACCACAGGGGGCTTCTGAAAAACTGTTTTTT.

This clone was found once. This chain joins TRBV2 and TRBJ2-5; TRBD2 matches 11 bases. The J segment lost 7 bases and the V segment lost 10 bases, leaving 14 bases of the junction unmatched. The CDR3 sequence is 15 residues long. Germline V gene lookup returns CDR1 SNHLY and CDR2 FYNNEI. The CDR3 loop is CATGGTSGGEWTQYF. Here the CDR3 DNA reads TGTGCCACAGGAGGGACTAGCGGAGGAGAGTGGACCCAGTACTTC.

As concerns this clone: In the same sample, other DNA sequences code for this CDR3. The V gene is TRBV5-1, the J gene TRBJ2-1; perhaps TRBD1 as D (5 bases). This CDR3 has 13 amino acids. CDR1 SGHRS and CDR2 YFSETQ come from the germline V gene. Trimming cost V 1 base and J 7 bases, with 9 bases left between them. The CDR3 reads CASSLQGSNEQFF. The DNA of the CDR3 is TGCGCCAGCAGCTTGCAGGGCTCGAATGAGCAGTTCTTC.

This rearrangement joins TRBV10-3 to TRBJ2-7; 10 nucleotides line up with TRBD2. Germline V lookup: CDR1 ENHRY, CDR2 SYGVKD. V gave up 0 bases and J gave up 3 bases; unmatched junction bases: 2. This CDR3 contains 15 residues. The CDR3 DNA reads as TGTGCCATCAGTGAGTCCGGGACTAGCGTCTACGAGCAGTACTTC. Its translation: CAISESGTSVYEQYF.

This chain connects TRBV11-2 to TRBJ1-4, with a tentative D call TRBD1 (6 bases). The germline V gene has CDR1 SGHAT and CDR2 FQNNGV. Trimming left V 3 bases short and J 5 bases short, with 10 bases between. This CDR3 spans 14 amino acids. In DNA form, the CDR3 reads TGTGCCAGCAGCTTTAGGGGGGGGAATGAAAAACTGTTTTTT. Its protein product is CASSFRGGNEKLFF.

This clone was seen a handful of times. This chain connects TRBV20-1 to TRBJ1-1; D uncertain. Trimming took off 4 bases at V and 4 bases at J, with 7 bases between the two ends. This CDR3 is 11 amino acids long. The germline V gene has CDR1 DFQATT and CDR2 SNEGSKA (reference sequence). The CDR3 protein is CSAIPGTEAFF. In DNA form, the CDR3 reads TGCAGTGCTATACCGGGCACTGAAGCTTTCTTT.

The chain links TRBV7-9 to TRBJ2-7, with D perhaps matching TRBD1 or TRBD2 (5 bases each). In germline, CDR1 is SEHNR, CDR2 FQNEAQ (reference sequence). Trimming stripped 5 bases from V and 3 bases from J, with 17 bases between. This CDR3 is 15 amino acids long. CDR3 residues: CASSPGTARGYEQYF. In DNA form, the CDR3 reads TGTGCCAGCAGCCCCGGGACGGCGCGAGGCTACGAGCAGTACTTC.

The chain links TRBV15 to TRBJ2-1; 9 nucleotides align to TRBD2. Germline V gene data show CDR1 as LNHNV and CDR2 as YYDKDF (reference sequence). The V and J ends lost 1 base and 7 bases, in that order; junction bases with no gene match: 8. The length of the CDR3 is 16 residues. The CDR3 reads CATSRANPGLANEQFF. CDR3 DNA: TGTGCCACCAGCAGAGCCAATCCGGGACTAGCTAATGAGCAGTTCTTC.

This chain uses TRBV19 with TRBJ1-1; D remains ambiguous. The V gene lost 3 bases and the J gene lost 4 bases, with 15 bases spanning the gap. The germline V gene has CDR1 LNHDA and CDR2 SQIVND (reference sequence). This CDR3 is 15 amino acids long. The CDR3 DNA reads as TGTGCCAGTAGTATGGGTCCGGGGTTGAGCACTGAAGCTTTCTTT. Translating it yields CASSMGPGLSTEAFF.

The V gene is TRBV28, the J gene TRBJ1-3; unclear D gene. V dropped 3 bases and J dropped 0 bases, with 9 bases sitting between them. Per the germline V gene, CDR1 is MDHEN and CDR2 is SYDVKM. The CDR3 spans 15 residues. CDR3 sequence reads: CASSLGSLSGNTIYF. As DNA, the CDR3 is TGTGCCAGCAGTTTGGGCAGCCTCTCTGGAAACACCATATATTTT.

This sequence joins TRBV5-1 and TRBJ2-1; 11 bases match TRBD2. The CDR3 loop spans 18 amino acids. The V segment lost 0 bases and the J segment 5 bases; nucleotides outside the gene matches: 10. The germline V gene encodes CDR1 SGHRS and CDR2 YFSETQ. CDR3 region: CASSLVPMTSGMNNEQFF. As DNA, the CDR3 is TGCGCCAGCAGCTTGGTACCTATGACTAGCGGGATGAACAATGAGCAGTTCTTC.